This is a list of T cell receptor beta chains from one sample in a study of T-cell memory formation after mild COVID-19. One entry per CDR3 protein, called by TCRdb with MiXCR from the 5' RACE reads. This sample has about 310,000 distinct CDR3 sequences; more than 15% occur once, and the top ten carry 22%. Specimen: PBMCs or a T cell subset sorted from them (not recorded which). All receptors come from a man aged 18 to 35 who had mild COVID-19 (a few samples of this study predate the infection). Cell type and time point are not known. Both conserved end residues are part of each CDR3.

CDR3 protein: CASSLDSGLNTEAFF
V gene: TRBV5-1

CDR3 protein: CATSKGGEGNQPQHF
V gene: TRBV24-1

CDR3 protein: CASSLVGTGVTEAFF
V gene: TRBV5-1

CDR3 protein: CASSLGRGGETQYF
V gene: TRBV5-1

CDR3 protein: CSANLDGTEAFF
V gene: TRBV20-1

CDR3 protein: CSASKFRSLWTEAFF
V gene: TRBV20-1

CDR3 protein: CASSPGSNTQYF
V gene: TRBV7-6

CDR3 protein: CASTGKRDQPQHF
V gene: TRBV2

CDR3 protein: CASSSTPANTGELFF
V gene: TRBV7-3

CDR3 protein: CASSLNLAPDTQYF
V gene: TRBV7-2

CDR3 protein: CASSLGRGDEQYF
V gene: TRBV7-6

CDR3 protein: CASSDRGWEAKNIQYF
V gene: TRBV2

CDR3 protein: CAISEQVVGYTF
V gene: TRBV10-3

CDR3 protein: CATSRDPLGTQYF
V gene: TRBV15

CDR3 protein: CATSRDSGPVRQFF
V gene: TRBV15

CDR3 protein: CATSDFGASYNEQFF
V gene: TRBV24-1

CDR3 protein: CASSYQPSYSSNGYTF
V gene: TRBV6-5

CDR3 protein: CASTPRPGRSGYTF
V gene: TRBV6-6

CDR3 protein: CSASPALAGGMEQFF
V gene: TRBV20-1

CDR3 protein: CASSPVGTDTQYF
V gene: TRBV6-5

CDR3 protein: CASSLGQLVEQYF
V gene: TRBV12-3/TRBV12-4

CDR3 protein: CASSVDSREKLFF
V gene: TRBV10-2

CDR3 protein: CASSYGMGASYGYTF
V gene: TRBV6-5

CDR3 protein: CAWTGDTQYF
V gene: TRBV30

CDR3 protein: CASSSGWHQETQYF
V gene: TRBV7-9

CDR3 protein: CASSLALADSGDTQYF
V gene: TRBV5-1

CDR3 protein: CASSFENEGNEQFF
V gene: TRBV5-1

CDR3 protein: CATSSRDRGTGELFF
V gene: TRBV15

CDR3 protein: CASSESGAGGYNEQFF
V gene: TRBV2

CDR3 protein: CASSEGSGGTEAFF
V gene: TRBV5-1

CDR3 protein: CASSGTGSLTEAFF
V gene: TRBV25-1

CDR3 protein: CASSPETGPQGETQYF
V gene: TRBV18

CDR3 protein: CASSVTTENYGYTF
V gene: TRBV9

CDR3 protein: CASSRGGASGNTIYF
V gene: TRBV27

CDR3 protein: CASSRHTGGMNTEAFF
V gene: TRBV19

CDR3 protein: CASSLLQGHEQFF
V gene: TRBV7-2

CDR3 protein: CASSAPTGMGDYGYTF
V gene: TRBV6-1

CDR3 protein: CASSEAGFSSYEQYF
V gene: TRBV2

CDR3 protein: CASSQDLSRILAKNIQYF
V gene: TRBV4-2

CDR3 protein: CSARDGGTKNIQYF
V gene: TRBV20-1

CDR3 protein: CASSKGRFSYNEQFF
V gene: TRBV21-1

CDR3 protein: CASSLTIGGTTEAFF
V gene: TRBV7-3

CDR3 protein: CSARDRATYEQYF
V gene: TRBV20-1

CDR3 protein: CASQSRLAGGNEQFF
V gene: TRBV4-1

CDR3 protein: CSARAEVPNSPLHF
V gene: TRBV20-1